Each of the 10 T cell receptor beta chains below was sequenced from the same sample in a study of naive and memory T cell subsets (dated by TCRdb to 2016 to 2017). What the study reported, not specific to this receptor: A few larger clonotypes were present in naive repertoires, especially CD8 naive repertoires, and these clonotypes were possibly memory cells re-expressing CD45RA.

These receptors have no identified antigens. The library was produced with UMI-ligation and nested PCR. These reads were obtained on an Illumina MiSeq. An equimolar mix of two oligonucleotides covering both TRBC1 and TRBC2 was used as the beta constant-region primer. Four rounds of PCR, combining the SP2 primer with nested alpha and beta constant-region primers, were used to amplify the ligated cDNA. The public reads were reanalyzed by TCRdb: fastp trimming at Q25, MiXCR alignment, in-frame beta chains only. Rows matching on CDR3 protein sequence are summarized as one entry with the most common DNA and genes. This sample gives over 110,000 distinct CDR3 sequences in total; around 21% of them show up just once. The ten biggest clones cover roughly 0.6% of the sample. Sequenced: naive CD8+ T cells from blood. This sample's cell subset or site label indicates: naive T cells, CD45RA high CD27+. These receptors were collected from a human donor in good health.

V usage is TRBV3-1 and J usage is TRBJ2-7; D is perhaps TRBD1 (6 bases). Deletions cut 0 bases from V and 6 bases from J, with 18 bases between. This CDR3 has 16 residues. From germline, CDR1 is LGHDT and CDR2 YNNKEL (reference sequence). Written as DNA, the CDR3 is TGTGCCAGCAGCCAAGATCTGGGCAGGGGAGACCTCGAGCAGTACTTC. Amino acid sequence: CASSQDLGRGDLEQYF.

This chain joins TRBV28 and TRBJ1-2; TRBD1 might be the D (5 bases). This CDR3 spans 16 amino acids. The V end lost 2 bases, the J end lost 4 bases, and 17 bases lay between the germline ends. Germline values: CDR1 MDHEN, CDR2 SYDVKM. The CDR3, as DNA: TGTGCCAGCAGTTTAACTGGGGCAACGGGTTTCTATGGCTACACCTTC. Encoded protein: CASSLTGATGFYGYTF.

This clonotype was observed a few times. V is TRBV10-3 and J is TRBJ1-5; 7 bases line up with TRBD1. From germline, CDR1 is ENHRY and CDR2 SYGVKD. CDR3 size: 13 residues. J lost 6 bases, V lost 6 bases, and 5 bases had no gene match. The CDR3 coding sequence is TGTGCCATCAGCGACAGGGAAGGTCAGCCCCAGCATTTT. This codes for CAISDREGQPQHF.

This clonotype was counted between two and nine times. The chain uses TRBV13 and TRBJ1-1; 11 nucleotides match TRBD1. Germline values: CDR1 PRHDT, CDR2 FYEKMQ (reference sequence). The CDR3 is 16 amino acids. J lost 1 base, V lost 3 bases, and 4 bases had no gene match. The CDR3 nucleotides read TGTGCCAGCAGCTTCACCGGGACAGGGGGGAACACTGAAGCTTTCTTT. Protein: CASSFTGTGGNTEAFF.

The rearrangement uses TRBV12-3 or TRBV12-4 and TRBJ1-3; D is uncertain. CDR3 length: 15 amino acids. Trimming pared 6 bases from V and 0 bases from J, leaving 12 bases between. The CDR3 is CASRGPGFSGNTIYF. The CDR3 coding sequence is TGTGCCAGCAGGGGCCCAGGATTCTCTGGAAACACCATATATTTT.

This clonotype was seen ten or more times. The rearrangement joins TRBV6-5 to TRBJ1-5; D unresolved. The germline CDR1 and CDR2 sequences are MNHEY and SVGAGI. V lost 8 bases to trimming and J lost 7 bases, with 12 bases between them. This CDR3 is 12 amino acids long. The CDR3 DNA sequence: TGTGCCAGCGGGCAGTCCGTACAGCCCCAGCATTTT. This gives the protein CASGQSVQPQHF.

V is TRBV20-1 and J is TRBJ2-7; 9 bases fit TRBD2. Germline CDR1 reads DFQATT; CDR2 reads SNEGSKA (reference sequence). The V segment lost 5 bases and the J segment 12 bases; nucleotides outside the gene matches: 17. CDR3 size: 14 residues. CDR3 residues: CSARDNSGGYSAYF. The CDR3 DNA reads TGCAGTGCTCGTGATAATAGCGGGGGTTATTCGGCGTACTTC.

The V call is TRBV28, the J call TRBJ1-2, with 8 positions matching TRBD1. This CDR3 comprises 12 residues. From germline, CDR1 is MDHEN and CDR2 SYDVKM. Trimming removed 4 bases from V and 13 bases from J; junction bases left unmatched: 8. CDR3 amino acids: CASSSSDRVITF. CDR3 coding DNA: TGTGCCAGCAGTTCCTCGGACAGGGTGATCACCTTC.

The V call is TRBV29-1, the J call TRBJ2-5, with 10 bases lining up with TRBD2. Germline V lookup: CDR1 SQVTM, CDR2 ANQGSEA. This CDR3 has 18 amino acids. The V segment lost 3 bases and the J segment 3 bases; nucleotides outside the gene matches: 16. The CDR3 region is CSVESGFGLAGAKETQYF. In DNA, the CDR3 is TGCAGCGTTGAGTCTGGGTTCGGGCTAGCGGGAGCCAAAGAGACCCAGTACTTC.

This chain uses TRBV27 with TRBJ2-7; D might be TRBD2 (5 bases). Trimming removed 2 bases from V and 1 base from J, with 15 bases in between. The germline CDR1 and CDR2 sequences are MNHEY and SMNVEV (reference sequence). The CDR3 length is 16 residues. The chain's CDR3 is CASSLMGGGPSYEQYF. CDR3 DNA sequence: TGTGCCAGCAGTTTAATGGGTGGAGGCCCGTCCTACGAGCAGTACTTC.